Listed below are T cell receptor beta chains from one sample, sequenced in a study of shared clonotypes between healthy human individuals. Here immunoSEQ multiplex PCR was the method, and the copy in TCRdb shows in-frame clones only, minus some. The sample includes around 2.1 million clones, approximately 96% of them seen just once. The sequencing sample was made of naive CD4+ T cells sorted from blood. The receptors originated from a man aged 18-30 years in good health. The CDR3 runs from the conserved cysteine through the conserved F or W. Each record gives: CDR3 length, D gene, clone size, V gene, J gene, CDR3 protein, CDR3 DNA. The D gene is left open where the match is weak. Only part of the rows carry a size: once, few, many, or a class if the clone is expanded.

CDR3 length: 12
D gene: NA
clone size: NA
V gene: TRBV5-1
J gene: TRBJ1-2
CDR3 protein: CASSLSENGYTF
CDR3 DNA: TGCGCCAGCAGCTTGTCTGAGAATGGCTACACCTTC

CDR3 length: 15
D gene: TRBD2
clone size: NA
V gene: TRBV7-2
J gene: TRBJ2-7
CDR3 protein: CASSLESGRSNEQYF
CDR3 DNA: TGTGCCAGCAGCTTAGAAAGCGGGAGAAGCAACGAGCAGTACTTC

CDR3 length: 15
D gene: NA
clone size: once
V gene: TRBV7-9
J gene: TRBJ1-1
CDR3 protein: CASSKTPPTGTEAFF
CDR3 DNA: TGTGCCAGCTCGAAGACTCCTCCGACGGGGACTGAAGCTTTCTTT

CDR3 length: 13
D gene: NA
clone size: NA
V gene: TRBV7-3
J gene: TRBJ2-3
CDR3 protein: CASSLPGTDTQYF
CDR3 DNA: TGTGCCAGCAGCTTACCGGGGACAGATACGCAGTATTTT

CDR3 length: 14
D gene: TRBD1
clone size: NA
V gene: TRBV5-1
J gene: TRBJ2-7
CDR3 protein: CASSSGQGASEQYF
CDR3 DNA: TGCGCCAGCAGCTCCGGACAGGGGGCGTCCGAGCAGTACTTC

CDR3 length: 14
D gene: NA
clone size: NA
V gene: TRBV7-9
J gene: TRBJ2-5
CDR3 protein: CASSLTTSMETQYF
CDR3 DNA: TGTGCCAGCAGCTTGACCACTAGCATGGAGACCCAGTACTTC

CDR3 length: 14
D gene: NA
clone size: NA
V gene: TRBV6-1
J gene: TRBJ1-6
CDR3 protein: CASTPLGGNSPLHF
CDR3 DNA: TGTGCCAGCACCCCCCTGGGGGGTAATTCACCCCTCCACTTT

CDR3 length: 11
D gene: NA
clone size: NA
V gene: TRBV2
J gene: TRBJ2-3
CDR3 protein: CASSAQNTQYF
CDR3 DNA: TGTGCCAGCAGTGCCCAAAATACGCAGTATTTT

CDR3 length: 14
D gene: NA
clone size: NA
V gene: TRBV5-8
J gene: TRBJ1-6
CDR3 protein: CASSFRGNNSPLHF
CDR3 DNA: TGTGCCAGCAGCTTTCGGGGTAATAATTCACCCCTCCACTTT

CDR3 length: 14
D gene: TRBD1
clone size: NA
V gene: TRBV5-1
J gene: TRBJ1-2
CDR3 protein: CASSSTGSGYGYTF
CDR3 DNA: TGCGCCAGCAGCTCGACAGGGTCGGGCTATGGCTACACCTTC

CDR3 length: 13
D gene: NA
clone size: NA
V gene: TRBV14
J gene: TRBJ1-2
CDR3 protein: CASSHSAPYGYTF
CDR3 DNA: TGTGCCAGCAGCCATTCGGCCCCTTATGGCTACACCTTC

CDR3 length: 16
D gene: TRBD2
clone size: NA
V gene: TRBV28
J gene: TRBJ2-5
CDR3 protein: CASSLTRGGLRETQYF
CDR3 DNA: TGTGCCAGCAGTTTAACGCGGGGGGGCCTTAGGGAGACCCAGTACTTC

CDR3 length: 19
D gene: TRBD1
clone size: NA
V gene: TRBV14
J gene: TRBJ1-5
CDR3 protein: CASSQDGDRTGYINQPQHF
CDR3 DNA: TGTGCCAGCAGCCAAGATGGTGACAGGACAGGTTATATCAATCAGCCCCAGCATTTT

CDR3 length: 15
D gene: NA
clone size: few
V gene: TRBV7-9
J gene: TRBJ1-1
CDR3 protein: CASSLYRDWSTEAFF
CDR3 DNA: TGTGCCAGCAGCCTATACAGGGATTGGAGTACTGAAGCTTTCTTT

CDR3 length: 16
D gene: TRBD2
clone size: once
V gene: TRBV6-6
J gene: TRBJ2-4
CDR3 protein: CASLLPGLAGGNIQYF
CDR3 DNA: TGTGCCAGCTTACTTCCCGGACTAGCGGGAGGAAACATTCAGTACTTC

CDR3 length: 16
D gene: NA
clone size: NA
V gene: TRBV6-4
J gene: TRBJ1-5
CDR3 protein: CASSDGRVYSNQPQHF
CDR3 DNA: TGTGCCAGCAGTGACGGCAGGGTCTATAGCAATCAGCCCCAGCATTTT

CDR3 length: 14
D gene: NA
clone size: NA
V gene: TRBV2
J gene: TRBJ2-4
CDR3 protein: CASSRDGTKNIQYF
CDR3 DNA: TGTGCCAGCAGTCGGGACGGGACCAAAAACATTCAGTACTTC

CDR3 length: 16
D gene: NA
clone size: NA
V gene: TRBV10-2
J gene: TRBJ1-5
CDR3 protein: CASSERDQDSNQPQHF
CDR3 DNA: TGCGCCAGCAGTGAAAGAGACCAAGATAGCAATCAGCCCCAGCATTTT

CDR3 length: 13
D gene: NA
clone size: few
V gene: TRBV10-1
J gene: TRBJ1-1
CDR3 protein: CASSESSASEAFF
CDR3 DNA: TGCGCCAGCAGTGAGTCGTCGGCCTCTGAAGCTTTCTTT

CDR3 length: 13
D gene: NA
clone size: NA
V gene: TRBV2
J gene: TRBJ1-5
CDR3 protein: CASEETEVMPQHF
CDR3 DNA: TGTGCCAGCGAAGAGACAGAGGTTATGCCCCAGCATTTT

CDR3 length: 13
D gene: NA
clone size: NA
V gene: TRBV28
J gene: TRBJ1-5
CDR3 protein: CASTREINQPQHF
CDR3 DNA: TGTGCCAGCACCAGGGAAATAAATCAGCCCCAGCATTTT

CDR3 length: 15
D gene: NA
clone size: NA
V gene: TRBV6-1
J gene: TRBJ2-1
CDR3 protein: CASSERVYPYNEQFF
CDR3 DNA: TGTGCCAGCAGTGAAAGGGTTTACCCCTACAATGAGCAGTTCTTC

CDR3 length: 14
D gene: NA
clone size: NA
V gene: TRBV19
J gene: TRBJ1-5
CDR3 protein: CASSVRTENQPQHF
CDR3 DNA: TGTGCCAGTAGTGTCCGGACGGAAAATCAGCCCCAGCATTTT

CDR3 length: 15
D gene: TRBD1
clone size: NA
V gene: TRBV6-5
J gene: TRBJ2-3
CDR3 protein: CASSYSGQGVSTQYF
CDR3 DNA: TGTGCCAGCAGTTACTCGGGACAGGGTGTTAGTACGCAGTATTTT

CDR3 length: 14
D gene: NA
clone size: NA
V gene: TRBV5-1
J gene: TRBJ2-7
CDR3 protein: CASSPYPPSYEQYF
CDR3 DNA: TGCGCCAGCAGCCCCTACCCCCCATCCTACGAGCAGTACTTC

CDR3 length: 16
D gene: TRBD1
clone size: NA
V gene: TRBV9
J gene: TRBJ1-4
CDR3 protein: CASSPDEGAFGEKLFF
CDR3 DNA: TGTGCCAGCAGCCCTGACGAGGGGGCGTTCGGGGAAAAACTGTTTTTT

CDR3 length: 14
D gene: NA
clone size: NA
V gene: TRBV7-6
J gene: TRBJ1-6
CDR3 protein: CASSLEGYNSPLHF
CDR3 DNA: TGTGCCAGCAGCTTAGAGGGGTATAATTCACCCCTCCACTTT

CDR3 length: 13
D gene: NA
clone size: NA
V gene: TRBV19
J gene: TRBJ2-1
CDR3 protein: CASSIWDYNEQFF
CDR3 DNA: TGTGCCAGTAGTATATGGGACTACAATGAGCAGTTCTTC

CDR3 length: 16
D gene: NA
clone size: once
V gene: TRBV27
J gene: TRBJ2-5
CDR3 protein: CASSLSKGDYQETQYF
CDR3 DNA: TGTGCCAGCAGTTTATCGAAGGGGGACTACCAAGAGACCCAGTACTTC

CDR3 length: 15
D gene: NA
clone size: NA
V gene: TRBV7-9
J gene: TRBJ2-2
CDR3 protein: CASSSMRWNTGELFF
CDR3 DNA: TGTGCCAGCAGCTCTATGAGGTGGAACACCGGGGAGCTGTTTTTT

CDR3 length: 14
D gene: NA
clone size: NA
V gene: TRBV7-2
J gene: TRBJ2-5
CDR3 protein: CASSSSLVLETQYF
CDR3 DNA: TGTGCCAGCAGCTCGTCCTTGGTATTAGAGACCCAGTACTTC

CDR3 length: 13
D gene: TRBD1
clone size: NA
V gene: TRBV2
J gene: TRBJ2-7
CDR3 protein: CASNRQGAVEQYF
CDR3 DNA: TGTGCCAGCAACAGGCAGGGGGCAGTCGAGCAGTACTTC

CDR3 length: 13
D gene: NA
clone size: NA
V gene: TRBV5-4
J gene: TRBJ2-4
CDR3 protein: CASSLDYGGIQYF
CDR3 DNA: TGTGCCAGCAGCTTGGATTACGGGGGCATTCAGTACTTC

CDR3 length: 14
D gene: TRBD1
clone size: NA
V gene: TRBV11-2
J gene: TRBJ2-5
CDR3 protein: CASSTTGVGETQYF
CDR3 DNA: TGTGCCAGCAGCACAACAGGGGTTGGGGAGACCCAGTACTTC

CDR3 length: 17
D gene: TRBD1
clone size: NA
V gene: TRBV5-1
J gene: TRBJ2-5
CDR3 protein: CASSGTPGDSLQETQYF
CDR3 DNA: TGCGCCAGCAGCGGGACCCCCGGGGACAGTCTTCAAGAGACCCAGTACTTC

CDR3 length: 15
D gene: NA
clone size: NA
V gene: TRBV5-1
J gene: TRBJ1-4
CDR3 protein: CASSSEGGGDEKLFF
CDR3 DNA: TGCGCCAGCAGCTCCGAGGGGGGCGGGGATGAAAAACTGTTTTTT

CDR3 length: 12
D gene: NA
clone size: NA
V gene: TRBV5-1
J gene: TRBJ2-1
CDR3 protein: CASSWASNEQFF
CDR3 DNA: TGCGCCAGCAGTTGGGCTAGCAATGAGCAGTTCTTC

CDR3 length: 15
D gene: TRBD1
clone size: NA
V gene: TRBV5-1
J gene: TRBJ2-3
CDR3 protein: CASSHTGADTDTQYF
CDR3 DNA: TGCGCCAGCAGTCACACAGGGGCCGACACAGATACGCAGTATTTT

CDR3 length: 15
D gene: TRBD1
clone size: NA
V gene: TRBV9
J gene: TRBJ2-1
CDR3 protein: CASSVDGTGFNEQFF
CDR3 DNA: TGTGCCAGCAGCGTAGACGGGACAGGGTTCAATGAGCAGTTCTTC

CDR3 length: 15
D gene: NA
clone size: NA
V gene: TRBV18
J gene: TRBJ1-6
CDR3 protein: CASSGAGAPNSPLHF
CDR3 DNA: TGTGCCAGCTCCGGGGCAGGGGCCCCTAATTCACCCCTCCACTTT

CDR3 length: 15
D gene: TRBD2
clone size: NA
V gene: TRBV10-3
J gene: TRBJ2-5
CDR3 protein: CATRTSGGLAETQYF
CDR3 DNA: TGTGCCACTCGGACTAGCGGGGGGCTTGCGGAGACCCAGTACTTC

CDR3 length: 16
D gene: NA
clone size: NA
V gene: TRBV6-1
J gene: TRBJ1-2
CDR3 protein: CASSEGQAPNNYGYTF
CDR3 DNA: TGTGCCAGCAGTGAAGGGCAGGCCCCGAATAACTATGGCTACACCTTC

CDR3 length: 14
D gene: NA
clone size: NA
V gene: TRBV9
J gene: TRBJ2-3
CDR3 protein: CASSPRTNTDTQYF
CDR3 DNA: TGTGCCAGCAGCCCGCGGACAAACACAGATACGCAGTATTTT

CDR3 length: 15
D gene: NA
clone size: NA
V gene: TRBV28
J gene: TRBJ2-7
CDR3 protein: CATENPTGVRGEQYF
CDR3 DNA: TGTGCCACCGAAAACCCTACGGGTGTAAGGGGCGAGCAGTACTTC

CDR3 length: 15
D gene: TRBD2
clone size: NA
V gene: TRBV7-9
J gene: TRBJ2-1
CDR3 protein: CASSLAGGVYNEQFF
CDR3 DNA: TGTGCCAGCAGCTTAGCGGGAGGGGTCTACAATGAGCAGTTCTTC

CDR3 length: 18
D gene: TRBD2
clone size: NA
V gene: TRBV29-1
J gene: TRBJ2-7
CDR3 protein: CSVQLKEREFTPSYEQYF
CDR3 DNA: TGCAGCGTTCAGCTCAAGGAGCGGGAGTTTACACCCTCCTACGAGCAGTACTTC

CDR3 length: 16
D gene: TRBD2
clone size: NA
V gene: TRBV5-4
J gene: TRBJ2-5
CDR3 protein: CASSLSSGRAFETQYF
CDR3 DNA: TGTGCCAGCAGCTTATCTAGCGGGAGGGCATTTGAGACCCAGTACTTC

CDR3 length: 14
D gene: NA
clone size: NA
V gene: TRBV18
J gene: TRBJ1-1
CDR3 protein: CASSLGATNLEAFF
CDR3 DNA: TGTGCCAGCTCACTCGGGGCCACCAACCTTGAAGCTTTCTTT

CDR3 length: 14
D gene: NA
clone size: NA
V gene: TRBV6-5
J gene: TRBJ1-5
CDR3 protein: CASSSDLGVQPQHF
CDR3 DNA: TGTGCCAGCAGCTCCGACCTGGGGGTTCAGCCCCAGCATTTT

CDR3 length: 15
D gene: NA
clone size: NA
V gene: TRBV9
J gene: TRBJ1-2
CDR3 protein: CASSVGGDDHYGYTF
CDR3 DNA: TGTGCCAGCAGCGTAGGTGGGGACGACCACTATGGCTACACCTTC

CDR3 length: 15
D gene: NA
clone size: NA
V gene: TRBV6-1
J gene: TRBJ1-5
CDR3 protein: CASSDGAGYNQPQHF
CDR3 DNA: TGTGCCAGCAGTGACGGGGCGGGATACAATCAGCCCCAGCATTTT

CDR3 length: 15
D gene: NA
clone size: NA
V gene: TRBV27
J gene: TRBJ2-7
CDR3 protein: CASSLKGGPNYEQYF
CDR3 DNA: TGTGCCAGCAGCCTCAAGGGGGGACCGAACTACGAGCAGTACTTC

CDR3 length: 16
D gene: NA
clone size: NA
V gene: TRBV13
J gene: TRBJ2-7
CDR3 protein: CASSRGVDRPVSEQYF
CDR3 DNA: TGTGCCAGCAGCCGGGGGGTGGACAGGCCCGTCTCCGAGCAGTACTTC

CDR3 length: 16
D gene: NA
clone size: once
V gene: TRBV6-1
J gene: TRBJ1-1
CDR3 protein: CASSEARGRPNTEAFF
CDR3 DNA: TGTGCCAGCAGTGAAGCGCGAGGGAGACCTAACACTGAAGCTTTCTTT

CDR3 length: 14
D gene: NA
clone size: NA
V gene: TRBV28
J gene: TRBJ1-5
CDR3 protein: CASSLLAGNGAQHF
CDR3 DNA: TGTGCCAGCAGTTTACTTGCAGGGAACGGGGCCCAGCATTTT

CDR3 length: 15
D gene: TRBD1
clone size: NA
V gene: TRBV6-5
J gene: TRBJ1-2
CDR3 protein: CASRGLRQGSYGYTF
CDR3 DNA: TGTGCCAGCAGGGGCTTAAGACAGGGTAGTTATGGCTACACCTTC

CDR3 length: 14
D gene: NA
clone size: NA
V gene: TRBV25-1
J gene: TRBJ2-1
CDR3 protein: CASRSEGEVNEQFF
CDR3 DNA: TGTGCCAGCAGATCTGAGGGAGAGGTCAATGAGCAGTTCTTC

CDR3 length: 16
D gene: NA
clone size: NA
V gene: TRBV4-1
J gene: TRBJ2-7
CDR3 protein: CASSQDGGMASYEQYF
CDR3 DNA: TGCGCCAGCAGCCAAGACGGAGGGATGGCATCCTACGAGCAGTACTTC

CDR3 length: 14
D gene: NA
clone size: NA
V gene: TRBV5-6
J gene: TRBJ2-3
CDR3 protein: CASSLLGGTDTQYF
CDR3 DNA: TGTGCCAGCAGCCTTTTGGGGGGCACAGATACGCAGTATTTT

CDR3 length: 14
D gene: TRBD2
clone size: NA
V gene: TRBV27
J gene: TRBJ2-7
CDR3 protein: CASSLSLAGYEQYF
CDR3 DNA: TGTGCCAGCAGTTTAAGTCTAGCGGGCTACGAGCAGTACTTC